This T cell receptor (beta chain) was captured by sequencing in a study of blood T cells in healthy people across ages. The study's findings and limits: Changes in expanded clonotypes were possibly confounded, as the CMV status of donors was unknown.

As concerns this clonotype: The antigen is unknown.

Deletions cut 3 bases from V and 2 bases from J, with 13 bases between. The CDR3 spans 15 residues. The V gene's germline CDR1 is KGHDR and CDR2 SFDVKD. Using a J-beta primer mix together with a sample-barcoded 5' primer, a second PCR was run for about 6 to 12 cycles. A minimum of 3 million CDR3-containing paired-end reads was obtained for each sample. TCRdb called the 5' RACE reads again in MiXCR, with one record for every CDR3 protein. Of around 820,000 distinct CDR3 sequences in the sample, roughly 25% were seen once. PBMCs were isolated at a quantity of at least 6 million per sample. The data were also submitted as part of a second study, on T cells of mothers and their children. Turning to that study: No clones detected were persistent microchimeric T cell clones.

This receptor was obtained from a boy aged 10-17 years in good health. Sequencing input: blood. This chain connects TRBV24-1 to TRBJ2-7; a possible D gene is TRBD2 (5 bases). The CDR3 sequence: CATSDTRGPAYEQYF. CDR3 nucleotide sequence: TGTGCCACCAGTGATACCCGAGGGCCGGCCTACGAGCAGTACTTC.